The rows below give T cell receptor beta chains drawn from one sample of a study of T-cell memory formation after mild COVID-19. A single record per CDR3 protein comes from TCRdb applying MiXCR to the 5' RACE reads. In the table there are approximately 350,000 distinct CDR3 sequences, around 27% of which are singletons. The specimen sequenced was PBMCs or a T cell subset sorted from them (not recorded which). Receptors originate from an adult woman who had mild COVID-19 (a few samples of this study predate the infection). Cell type and time point are not known. CDR3s include the opening cysteine and the closing phenylalanine or tryptophan. Each record gives: clone size, CDR3 length, D gene, V gene, J gene, CDR3 protein, CDR3 DNA. The D gene is left open where the match is weak. Size tells how often a clone was seen (once, few, many) or the class of an expanded clone, and some rows leave it out.

>NA|15|TRBD2|TRBV20-1|TRBJ2-7
CSADHTSGISYEQYF
TGCAGTGCCGACCACACTAGCGGGATTTCCTACGAGCAGTACTTC
>NA|15|TRBD1|TRBV12-3/TRBV12-4|TRBJ2-1
CASKITTGALPIQFF
TGTGCCAGCAAAATAACGACAGGGGCTCTCCCAATACAGTTCTTC
>NA|15|NA|TRBV5-1|TRBJ2-6
CASSLGDSGANVLTF
TGCGCCAGCAGCTTGGGGGACTCTGGGGCCAACGTCCTGACTTTC
>NA|14|NA|TRBV24-1|TRBJ1-2
CATSALDSNYGYTF
TGTGCCACCAGTGCCCTGGACAGCAACTATGGCTACACCTTC
>few|15|NA|TRBV24-1|TRBJ2-2
CATSDPLLQVGELFF
TGTGCCACCAGTGATCCTCTGTTGCAGGTCGGGGAGCTGTTTTTT
>NA|15|NA|TRBV24-1|TRBJ2-2
CATSEPLGLAGELFF
TGTGCCACCAGCGAACCATTGGGTCTGGCCGGGGAGCTGTTTTTT
>NA|14|TRBD2|TRBV7-2|TRBJ2-3
CASSTSGGLDTQYF
TGTGCCAGCAGCACTAGCGGGGGACTAGATACGCAGTATTTT
>NA|14|NA|TRBV12-3/TRBV12-4|TRBJ1-5
CASSFSHSNQHQHF
TGTGCCAGCAGTTTCTCTCATAGCAATCAGCACCAGCATTTT
>NA|11|NA|TRBV29-1|TRBJ2-7
CSVEQSYEQYF
TGCAGCGTTGAACAGTCCTACGAGCAGTACTTC
>NA|14|TRBD2|TRBV7-6|TRBJ2-1
CASSLARGGNEQFF
TGTGCCAGCAGCTTAGCACGGGGGGGTAATGAGCAGTTCTTC
>NA|12|NA|TRBV12-3/TRBV12-4|TRBJ1-2
CASSSPGAGYTF
TGTGCCAGCAGTTCACCGGGCGCGGGCTACACCTTC
>NA|13|NA|TRBV24-1|TRBJ1-2
CATSGEGRAKYTF
TGTGCCACCAGTGGAGAAGGCAGGGCGAAGTACACCTTC
>NA|16|TRBD2|TRBV18|TRBJ2-5
CASSPGLGGAQETQYF
TGTGCCAGCTCACCTGGACTAGGAGGGGCACAAGAGACCCAGTACTTC
>few|15|TRBD2|TRBV5-6|TRBJ2-1
CASSFSGMWDNEQFF
TGTGCCAGCAGTTTTAGCGGGATGTGGGACAATGAGCAGTTCTTC
>NA|16|TRBD1|TRBV7-2|TRBJ2-5
CASSSSWDRGQETQYF
TGTGCCAGCAGCTCCAGCTGGGACAGGGGGCAGGAGACCCAGTACTTC
>NA|15|NA|TRBV5-1|TRBJ2-1
CASSLRDEAYNEQFF
TGCGCCAGCAGCTTGAGGGACGAGGCCTACAATGAGCAGTTCTTC
>NA|14|NA|TRBV13|TRBJ2-7
CASSSRGIFYEQYF
TGTGCCAGCAGCTCACGAGGGATTTTCTACGAGCAGTACTTC
>NA|14|NA|TRBV2|TRBJ1-5
CASQNGRSNQPQHF
TGTGCCAGCCAGAACGGCAGATCGAATCAGCCCCAGCATTTT
>few|21|TRBD2|TRBV7-2|TRBJ2-3
CASSLLGPGLAGGGATDTQYF
TGTGCCAGCAGCCTTTTGGGCCCGGGACTAGCGGGAGGAGGGGCCACAGATACGCAGTATTTT
>NA|18|TRBD2|TRBV6-2/TRBV6-3|TRBJ2-7
CASSYSPGTSGRAKEQYF
TGTGCCAGCAGTTACTCACCTGGGACTAGCGGGAGGGCAAAGGAGCAGTACTTC
>NA|17|TRBD1|TRBV4-3|TRBJ2-7
CASSQSGVGTGLYEQYF
TGCGCCAGCAGCCAATCGGGGGTGGGGACAGGCCTTTACGAGCAGTACTTC
>NA|13|NA|TRBV12-3/TRBV12-4|TRBJ2-7
CASSLQLSYEQYF
TGTGCCAGCAGTTTACAACTTTCCTACGAGCAGTACTTC
>NA|15|TRBD1|TRBV24-1|TRBJ1-2
CATSDSGQGRDGYTF
TGTGCCACCAGTGACTCGGGACAGGGCCGGGATGGCTACACCTTC
>NA|14|NA|TRBV10-3|TRBJ2-3
CATLPVDGTDTQYF
TGTGCCACCCTTCCAGTGGATGGGACAGATACGCAGTATTTT
>few|15|NA|TRBV7-2|TRBJ2-2
CASSLTGWYTGELFF
TGTGCCAGCAGCTTAACAGGGTGGTACACCGGGGAGCTGTTTTTT
>NA|14|NA|TRBV7-2|TRBJ2-5
CASSLAGGWETQYF
TGTGCCAGCAGCTTAGCTGGGGGGTGGGAGACCCAGTACTTC
>few|15|TRBD1|TRBV12-3/TRBV12-4|TRBJ2-2
CASSFRDSNTGELFF
TGTGCCAGCAGTTTCCGGGACAGTAACACCGGGGAGCTGTTTTTT
>NA|13|NA|TRBV9|TRBJ1-6
CASSVDGGSPLHF
TGTGCCAGCAGCGTAGATGGGGGTTCACCCCTCCACTTT
>NA|12|NA|TRBV6-5|TRBJ1-2
CASLGPTYGYTF
TGTGCCAGCTTAGGACCAACCTATGGCTACACCTTC
>few|14|NA|TRBV6-5|TRBJ2-3
CASTSGQGTDTQYF
TGTGCCAGCACCTCGGGGCAGGGTACAGATACGCAGTATTTT
>few|12|NA|TRBV30|TRBJ2-1
CACGGQIKEQFF
TGTGCCTGCGGAGGTCAGATCAAGGAGCAGTTCTTC
>NA|13|NA|TRBV13|TRBJ1-5
CASSASDRQPQHF
TGTGCCAGCAGCGCCTCGGATCGTCAGCCCCAGCATTTT
>NA|13|NA|TRBV28|TRBJ1-1
CASSLLTARGAFF
TGTGCCAGCAGTTTATTAACGGCCCGAGGCGCTTTCTTT
>few|16|TRBD1|TRBV2|TRBJ1-2
CASSFPLTGEVYGYTF
TGTGCCAGCAGTTTCCCCTTGACAGGGGAGGTCTATGGCTACACCTTC
>few|12|NA|TRBV9|TRBJ2-7
CASSVAEDEQYF
TGTGCCAGCAGCGTAGCGGAGGACGAGCAGTACTTC
>NA|13|NA|TRBV14|TRBJ1-2
CASSSRDGYGYTF
TGTGCCAGCAGTTCCAGGGACGGCTATGGCTACACCTTC
>NA|15|NA|TRBV24-1|TRBJ2-3
CATSDHRVLRDTQYF
TGTGCCACCAGTGACCACCGGGTCCTGCGGGATACGCAGTATTTT